The T cell receptor (beta chain) under discussion was sequenced for a study of human T cells and chemical hapten exposure. Regarding the study as a whole: Expanded TCR counts at PT1 were positively correlated with the patch test score. Each of the donors had alopecia, so their immune responses may not resemble those of healthy people.

Time point given: patch test 3, about 24 weeks after DPC sensitization. Sample treatment: therapeutic diphenylcyclopropenone sensitization with weekly scalp DPC. On this clonotype itself: Antigen: not known.

Unique molecular identifiers were linked by the library to individual cDNA molecules. Authors' processing steps: The number of TCRs in each sample had a median of approximately 96,000 and spanned roughly 23,224 to 750,000. Each CDR3 protein is one row after TCRdb ran MiXCR on the RACE reads. V and J calls and clone size were set by TCRdb, not the authors. The repertoire holds about 160,000 distinct CDR3 sequences, with around a quarter as singletons. After removal of 6 bases from V and 6 bases from J, the junction contained 10 bases not matched to a gene. The CDR3 covers 14 residues. Germline CDR1 is MDHEN and CDR2 is SYDVKM.

The source was whole blood, collected in connection with sensitization to the hapten diphenylcyclopropenone (DPC). The V call is TRBV28, the J call TRBJ2-7, with 8 bases fitting TRBD2. The sequence derives from a young woman with alopecia areata. Some clones in this sample may be carry-over from other donors' samples. CDR3 bases: TGTGCCAGCAGCATTCCGGGACTAGGAGCCGAGCAGTACTTC. It translates to CASSIPGLGAEQYF.